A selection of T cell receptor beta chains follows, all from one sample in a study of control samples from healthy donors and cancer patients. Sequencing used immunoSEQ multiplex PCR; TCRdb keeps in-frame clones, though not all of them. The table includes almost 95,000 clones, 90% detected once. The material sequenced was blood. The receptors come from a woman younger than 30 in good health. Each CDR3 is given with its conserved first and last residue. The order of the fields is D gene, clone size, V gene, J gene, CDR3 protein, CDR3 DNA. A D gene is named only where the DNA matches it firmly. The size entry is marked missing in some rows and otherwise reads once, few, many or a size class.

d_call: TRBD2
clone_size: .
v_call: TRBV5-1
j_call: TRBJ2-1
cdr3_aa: CASSELAGTNNEQFF
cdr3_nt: TGCGCCAGCAGCGAACTAGCGGGGACAAACAATGAGCAGTTCTTC

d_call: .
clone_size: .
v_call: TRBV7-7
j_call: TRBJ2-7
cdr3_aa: CASSNNIGDYEQYF
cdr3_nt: TGTGCCAGCAGCAACAACATCGGGGACTACGAGCAGTACTTC

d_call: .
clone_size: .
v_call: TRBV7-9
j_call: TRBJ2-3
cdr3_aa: CASSWGPTGSSTDTQYF
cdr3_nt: TGTGCCAGCAGCTGGGGACCGACGGGGTCTTCCACAGATACGCAGTATTTT

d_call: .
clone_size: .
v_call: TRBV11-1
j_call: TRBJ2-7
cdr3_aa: CASSLESQGGEQYF
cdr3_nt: TGTGCCAGCAGCTTAGAATCCCAGGGTGGCGAGCAGTACTTC

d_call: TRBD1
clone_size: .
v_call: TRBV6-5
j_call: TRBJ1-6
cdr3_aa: CASSPGQHNSPLHF
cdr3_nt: TGTGCCAGCAGCCCGGGACAGCATAATTCACCCCTCCACTTT

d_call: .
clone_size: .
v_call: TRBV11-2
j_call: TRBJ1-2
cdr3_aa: CASSLKGRGYTF
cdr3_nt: TGTGCCAGCAGCTTGAAGGGACGGGGCTACACCTTC

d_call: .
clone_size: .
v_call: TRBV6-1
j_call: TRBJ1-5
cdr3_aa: CASSDRTAPTGPQHF
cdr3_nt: TGTGCCAGCAGTGACCGGACCGCGCCCACGGGGCCCCAGCATTTT

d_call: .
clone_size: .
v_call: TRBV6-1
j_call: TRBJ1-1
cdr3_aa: CASSESDVNTEAFF
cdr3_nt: TGTGCCAGCAGTGAGTCTGACGTGAACACTGAAGCTTTCTTT

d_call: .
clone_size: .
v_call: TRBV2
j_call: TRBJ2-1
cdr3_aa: CASSGGKGSYNEQFF
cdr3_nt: TGTGCCAGCAGTGGGGGGAAGGGCTCCTACAATGAGCAGTTCTTC

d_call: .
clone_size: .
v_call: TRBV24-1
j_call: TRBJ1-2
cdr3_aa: CATSEGRGEGYTF
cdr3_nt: TGTGCCACCAGTGAAGGAAGGGGTGAAGGCTACACCTTC

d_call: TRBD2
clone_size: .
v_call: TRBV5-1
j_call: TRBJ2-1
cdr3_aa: CASRMTSGGSWGSYNEQFF
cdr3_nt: TGCGCCAGCAGAATGACTAGCGGCGGGAGTTGGGGATCCTACAATGAGCAGTTCTTC

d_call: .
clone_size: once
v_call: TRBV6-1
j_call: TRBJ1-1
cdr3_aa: CASSEYMGSNTEAFF
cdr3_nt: TGTGCCAGCAGTGAATATATGGGCAGCAACACTGAAGCTTTCTTT

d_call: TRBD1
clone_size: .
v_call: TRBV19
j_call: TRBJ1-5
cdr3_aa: CASSIVTGEGNQPQHF
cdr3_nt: TGTGCCAGTAGTATTGTGACAGGGGAGGGCAATCAGCCCCAGCATTTT

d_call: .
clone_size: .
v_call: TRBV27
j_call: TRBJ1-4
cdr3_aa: CASSRDGFATNEKLFF
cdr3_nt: TGTGCCAGCAGCCGGGACGGTTTTGCAACTAATGAAAAACTGTTTTTT

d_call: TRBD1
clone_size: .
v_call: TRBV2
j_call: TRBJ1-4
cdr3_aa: CASSRDREEKLFF
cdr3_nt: TGTGCCAGCAGCCGGGACAGGGAAGAAAAACTGTTTTTT

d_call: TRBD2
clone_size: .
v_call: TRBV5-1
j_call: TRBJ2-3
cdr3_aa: CASSLGGRADTQYF
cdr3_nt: TGCGCCAGCAGCTTGGGAGGGAGGGCAGATACGCAGTATTTT

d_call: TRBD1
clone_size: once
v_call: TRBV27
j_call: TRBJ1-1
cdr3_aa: CASKTGKNTEAFF
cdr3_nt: TGTGCCAGTAAGACAGGGAAGAACACTGAAGCTTTCTTT